Shown below are 22 T cell receptor beta chains from a single sample sequenced in a study of blood T cell repertoires in COVID-19. The protocol was immunoSEQ multiplex PCR, while the TCRdb copy is restricted to in-frame clones and leaves out a portion. The table records about 78,000 clones, about nine tenths of them present only once. Sequencing used peripheral blood. The receptors originated from a man aged 50-59 years with active or convalescent COVID-19.

The chain joins TRBV19 to TRBJ1-2, with 10 bases matching TRBD1. This CDR3 comprises 14 residues. In germline, CDR1 is LNHDA, CDR2 SQIVND (reference sequence). V shed 6 bases, J shed 2 bases, and the junction held 3 bases outside the gene matches. The CDR3 protein is CASRETGGNYGYTF. CDR3 sequence (DNA): TGTGCCAGTAGGGAGACAGGGGGCAACTATGGCTACACCTTC.

The CDR3 DNA sequence: TGTGCCAGCAGCCCCCGGAGGTCTGGGGTTACCTACGAGCAGTACTTC. Translated: CASSPRRSGVTYEQYF. The V and J genes are TRBV9 and TRBJ2-7; TRBD2 might be the D (5 bases). The V end was cut by 4 bases, the J end by 2 bases, with 19 bases between. Germline V gives CDR1 SGDLS, CDR2 YYNGEE. CDR3 size: 16 residues.

The chain combines TRBV4-1 with TRBJ2-6; TRBD1 matches 8 bases. There are 20 residues in the CDR3. Germline V gene lookup returns CDR1 MGHRA and CDR2 YSYEKL. V dropped 0 bases and J dropped 2; count of bases not matched to a gene: 12. CDR3 sequence (DNA): TGCGCCAGCAGCCAAGATACTCGGGGACAGGTGCATGCTGGGGCCAACGTCCTGACTTTC. It yields the protein CASSQDTRGQVHAGANVLTF.

Here the CDR3 reads CASSDEAGGHTDTQYF. DNA of the CDR3: TGTGCCAGCAGTGACGAGGCGGGGGGTCACACAGATACGCAGTATTTT. This chain joins TRBV6-4 and TRBJ2-3, with 8 bases fitting TRBD2. The junction had 6 bases not matched to a gene; V was cut back by 2 bases and J by 2 bases. This CDR3 region has 16 residues. CDR1 and CDR2 (germline): MRHNA, SNTAGT.

The gene calls are TRBV19 and TRBJ2-3; D is unclear. Per the germline V gene, CDR1 is LNHDA and CDR2 is SQIVND (reference sequence). CDR3 length: 14 amino acids. V shed 3 bases and J shed 0 bases, with 7 bases lying between them. The DNA of the CDR3 is TGTGCCAGTAGTATGTACTCTAGCACAGATACGCAGTATTTT. Protein product: CASSMYSSTDTQYF.

The chain couples TRBV5-6 to TRBJ1-5; TRBD1 agrees at 9 bases. The J segment lost 7 bases and the V segment lost 4 bases, leaving 9 bases of the junction unmatched. Looked up from germline, CDR1 is SGHDT and CDR2 is YYEEEE. CDR3 length equals 15 residues. The chain's CDR3 is CASSLLTGGQQPQHF. The CDR3 DNA follows: TGTGCCAGCAGCCTACTAACAGGGGGCCAACAGCCCCAGCATTTT.

The chain employs TRBV3-1 (or the pseudogene TRBV3-2) and TRBJ1-2; D possibly corresponds to TRBD1 (6 bases). Deletions cut 7 bases from V and 3 bases from J, with 18 bases between. Germline V gives CDR1 LGHDT, CDR2 YNNKEL (reference sequence). The CDR3 covers 15 residues. The CDR3 region is CASTNTGPPYYGYTF. The CDR3 region has the DNA TGTGCCAGCACCAACACAGGGCCTCCCTACTATGGCTACACCTTC.

This chain connects TRBV19 to TRBJ2-7; TRBD2 might be the D (6 bases). Trimming stripped 5 bases from V and 7 bases from J, with 18 bases between. The CDR3 is 14 amino acids. Germline values: CDR1 LNHDA, CDR2 SQIVND (reference sequence). In DNA, the CDR3 is TGTGCCAGTAGTCGCGGGACGGGAGAGGGGGAGCAGTACTTC. Its protein product is CASSRGTGEGEQYF.

In its sample, this clone was seen once. V usage is TRBV5-1 and J usage is TRBJ2-7; TRBD1 agrees at 11 bases. The CDR3 consists of 13 residues. Germline V gene lookup returns CDR1 SGHRS and CDR2 YFSETQ. V lost 4 bases and J lost 6; bases outside the gene matches: 3. The DNA for the CDR3 is TGCGCCAGCAGCATGGGACAGGGGGGCGAGCAGTACTTC. This gives the protein CASSMGQGGEQYF.

The V gene is TRBV7-6, the J gene TRBJ2-1, with TRBD1 matching 8 bases. The CDR3 spans 15 residues. The trim removed 3 bases at V and 8 bases at J, leaving 9 bases unmatched. Germline assignment: CDR1 SGHVS and CDR2 FNYEAQ. In DNA, the CDR3 is TGTGCCAGCAGCTTGCACAGGGGGTTTCAGGATGAGCAGTTCTTC. Amino acid sequence: CASSLHRGFQDEQFF.

The chain couples TRBV5-5 to TRBJ1-6, with 9 nucleotides matching TRBD1. The germline V gene encodes CDR1 SGHKS and CDR2 YYEKEE (reference sequence). The CDR3 has 15 amino acids. Trimming cost V 4 bases and J 15 bases; bases outside gene matches: 14. In DNA, the CDR3 is TGTGCCAGCAGCATCTCGGGACAGGGAGCATCCCTCCTCCACTTT. It encodes CASSISGQGASLLHF.

This clone was observed a handful of times. This rearrangement joins TRBV19 to TRBJ1-1; no clear D. Trimming pared 1 base from V and 9 bases from J, leaving 12 bases between. Germline CDR1 LNHDA, CDR2 SQIVND (reference sequence). This CDR3 has 13 amino acids. In nucleotides, the CDR3 is TGTGCCAGTAGTATAGTCGGGTACACCCAAGCTTTCTTT. Its protein is CASSIVGYTQAFF.

The V and J genes are TRBV14 and TRBJ2-1; weak D call: TRBD2 (5 bases). The germline V gene has CDR1 SGHDN and CDR2 FVKESK. The CDR3 sequence is 15 residues long. V gave up 0 bases and J gave up 2 bases, with 8 bases separating them. CDR3 in amino acids: CASSQDWRAYNEQFF. CDR3 DNA sequence: TGTGCCAGCAGCCAAGACTGGCGGGCCTACAATGAGCAGTTCTTC.

This chain uses TRBV11-2 with TRBJ2-7; 10 bases fit TRBD2. The CDR3 is made up of 18 amino acids. V trimming: 5 bases; J trimming: 2 bases; junction bases outside the gene matches: 15. Germline CDR1 reads SGHAT; CDR2 reads FQNNGV. DNA of the CDR3: TGTGCCAGCAGCCCCATCGCGAGACTAGCGGGTGTTACCTACGAGCAGTACTTC. Protein product: CASSPIARLAGVTYEQYF.

V usage is TRBV7-2 and J usage is TRBJ1-2; D ambiguous. V shed 1 base and J shed 5 bases, with 17 bases lying between them. CDR1 SGHTA and CDR2 FQGNSA come from the germline V gene. This CDR3 contains 16 residues. In DNA form, the CDR3 reads TGTGCCAGCAGCTTAGGTTTCGACACGGCTTCTTATGGCTACACCTTC. Protein: CASSLGFDTASYGYTF.

The CDR3 bases are TGTGCCTGGACGGGACAGTTCAGCTCCTATAATTCACCCCTCCACTTT. Its translation: CAWTGQFSSYNSPLHF. V is TRBV30 and J is TRBJ1-6; 7 bases are shared with TRBD1. V lost 4 bases, J lost 0 bases, and 6 bases stayed unmatched. Germline V gene data show CDR1 as GTSNPN and CDR2 as SVGIG (reference sequence). This CDR3 is 16 amino acids long.

This clone was recorded only once. The V and J genes are TRBV10-1 and TRBJ2-1, with 11 bases that match TRBD2. There are 17 residues in the CDR3. Looked up from germline, CDR1 is WNHNN and CDR2 is SYGVQD (reference sequence). With 3 bases clipped from V and 5 bases from J, the junction kept 9 bases outside the gene matches. The DNA of the CDR3 is TGCGCCAGCAGTGACCCGATAGCTAGCGGGGGGCACAATGAGCAGTTCTTC. Translation gives CASSDPIASGGHNEQFF.

This chain connects TRBV6-5 to TRBJ1-1, with no clear D. V was cut by 0 bases and J by 2 bases, with 10 bases left in between. The CDR3 sequence is 15 residues long. Germline CDR1 is MNHEY and CDR2 is SVGAGI. The CDR3 here is CASSYSPGSNTEAFF. CDR3 DNA: TGTGCCAGCAGTTACTCGCCAGGATCAAACACTGAAGCTTTCTTT.

The rearrangement links TRBV2 to TRBJ1-3, with D possibly TRBD1 on 5 matching bases. The V end lost 6 bases, the J end lost 0 bases, and 12 bases lay between the germline ends. Per the germline V gene, CDR1 is SNHLY and CDR2 is FYNNEI. The CDR3 is 15 residues long. CDR3 DNA sequence: TGTGCCAGCAGCAAACAGGATCTCTCTGGAAACACCATATATTTT. It yields the protein CASSKQDLSGNTIYF.

Only one count was recorded for this clone. The genes are TRBV4-3 and TRBJ1-2, with TRBD1 matching 8 bases. Per germline, CDR1 LGHNA and CDR2 YSLEER. The CDR3 has 13 amino acids. V was pared by 4 bases and J by 4 bases, with 2 bases of the junction left unmatched. The CDR3 spells CASSPGGLYGYTF. The DNA for the CDR3 is TGCGCCAGCAGCCCAGGGGGCCTCTATGGCTACACCTTC.

This chain connects TRBV7-6 to TRBJ2-2, with 9 bases that match TRBD1. The CDR3 has 16 residues. J lost 0 bases, V lost 5 bases, and 4 bases had no gene match. Germline values: CDR1 SGHVS, CDR2 FNYEAQ. This CDR3 reads CASSRQGGANTGELFF. The CDR3 nucleotides are TGTGCCAGCAGCCGACAGGGGGGCGCGAACACCGGGGAGCTGTTTTTT.

The chain uses TRBV5-1 and TRBJ1-6, with 12 bases fitting TRBD1. Germline values: CDR1 SGHRS, CDR2 YFSETQ. With 3 bases clipped from V and 7 bases from J, the junction kept 5 bases outside the gene matches. CDR3 size: 16 residues. The CDR3 coding sequence is TGCGCCAGCAGCTACGGGACAGGGGGCCCCAATTCACCCCTCCACTTT. Amino acids: CASSYGTGGPNSPLHF.